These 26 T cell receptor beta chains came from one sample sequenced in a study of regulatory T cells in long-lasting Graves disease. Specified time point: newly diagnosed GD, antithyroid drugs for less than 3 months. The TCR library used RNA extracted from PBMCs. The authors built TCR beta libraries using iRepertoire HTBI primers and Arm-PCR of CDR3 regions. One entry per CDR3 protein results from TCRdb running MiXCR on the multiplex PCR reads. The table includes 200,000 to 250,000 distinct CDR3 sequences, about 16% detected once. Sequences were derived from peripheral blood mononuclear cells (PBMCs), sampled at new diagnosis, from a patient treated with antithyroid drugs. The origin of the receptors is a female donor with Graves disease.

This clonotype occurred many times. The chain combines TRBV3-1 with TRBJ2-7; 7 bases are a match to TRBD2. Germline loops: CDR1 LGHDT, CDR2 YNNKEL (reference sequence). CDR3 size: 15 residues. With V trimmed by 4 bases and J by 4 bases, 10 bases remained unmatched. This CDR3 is CASSPRSGGSYEQYF. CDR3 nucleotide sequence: TGTGCCAGCAGCCCCCGAAGTGGCGGGAGTTACGAGCAGTACTTC.

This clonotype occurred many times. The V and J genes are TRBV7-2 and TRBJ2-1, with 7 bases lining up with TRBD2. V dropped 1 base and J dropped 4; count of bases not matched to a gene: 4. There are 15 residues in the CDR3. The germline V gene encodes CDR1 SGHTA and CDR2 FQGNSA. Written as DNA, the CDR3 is TGTGCCAGCAGCTTAGTTAGCGGGCATTACAATGAGCAGTTCTTC. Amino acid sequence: CASSLVSGHYNEQFF. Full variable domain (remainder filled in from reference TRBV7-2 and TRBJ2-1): GAGVSQSPSNKVTEKGKDVELRCDPISGHTALYWYRQSLGQGLEFLIYFQGNSAPDKSGLPSDRFSAERTGGSVSTLTIQRTQQEDSAVYLCASSLVSGHYNEQFFGPGTRLTVL.

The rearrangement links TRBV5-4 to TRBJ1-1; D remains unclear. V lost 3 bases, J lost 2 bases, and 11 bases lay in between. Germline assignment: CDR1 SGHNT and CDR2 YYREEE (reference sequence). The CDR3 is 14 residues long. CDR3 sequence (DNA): TGTGCCAGCAGCTGGAGTGAGGGCAACACTGAAGCTTTCTTT. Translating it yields CASSWSEGNTEAFF.

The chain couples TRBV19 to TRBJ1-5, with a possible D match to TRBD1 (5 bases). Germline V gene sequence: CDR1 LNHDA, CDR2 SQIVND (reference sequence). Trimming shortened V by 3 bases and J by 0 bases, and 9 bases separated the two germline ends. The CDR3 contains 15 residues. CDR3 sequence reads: CASSIGHYSNQPQHF. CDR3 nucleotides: TGTGCCAGTAGTATTGGACATTATAGCAATCAGCCCCAGCATTTT.

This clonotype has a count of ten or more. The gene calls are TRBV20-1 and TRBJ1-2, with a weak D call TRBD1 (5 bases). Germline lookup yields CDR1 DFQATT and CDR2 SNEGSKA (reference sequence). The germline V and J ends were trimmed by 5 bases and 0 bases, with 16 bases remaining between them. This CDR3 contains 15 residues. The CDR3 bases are TGCAGTGCTTCCCGAGTGAGGGGAGCTAACTATGGCTACACCTTC. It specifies CSASRVRGANYGYTF.

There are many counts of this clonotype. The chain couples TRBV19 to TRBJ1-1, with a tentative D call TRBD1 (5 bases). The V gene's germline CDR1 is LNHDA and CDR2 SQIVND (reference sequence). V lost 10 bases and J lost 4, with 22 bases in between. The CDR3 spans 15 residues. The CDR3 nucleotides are TGTGCCACCAGTGACAGACGGGTATTGAGCACTGAAGCTTTCTTT. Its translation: CATSDRRVLSTEAFF.

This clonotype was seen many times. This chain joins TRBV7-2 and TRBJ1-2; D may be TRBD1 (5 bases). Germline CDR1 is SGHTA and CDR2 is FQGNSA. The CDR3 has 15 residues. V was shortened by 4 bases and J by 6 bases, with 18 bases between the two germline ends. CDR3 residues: CASSSPLAGRHGYTF. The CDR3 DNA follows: TGTGCCAGCAGCTCCCCGTTGGCGGGACGTCATGGCTACACCTTC.

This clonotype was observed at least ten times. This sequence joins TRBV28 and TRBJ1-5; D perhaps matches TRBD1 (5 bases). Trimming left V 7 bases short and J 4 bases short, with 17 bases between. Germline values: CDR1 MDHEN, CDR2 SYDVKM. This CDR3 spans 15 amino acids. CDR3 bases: TGTGCCAGCACGCGGGACGCCTTGCGTAATCAGCCCCAGCATTTT. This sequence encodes CASTRDALRNQPQHF.

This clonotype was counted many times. In DNA, the CDR3 is TGTGCCAGTACCGAGCGGGACAGCCTGGTCAATCAGCCCCAGCATTTT. It yields the protein CASTERDSLVNQPQHF. This sequence joins TRBV19 and TRBJ1-5; 7 positions agree with TRBD1. This CDR3 is 16 amino acids long. The V gene end was trimmed by 7 bases and the J gene end by 3 bases; junction bases not matched to a gene: 12. The V gene's germline CDR1 is LNHDA and CDR2 SQIVND (reference sequence).

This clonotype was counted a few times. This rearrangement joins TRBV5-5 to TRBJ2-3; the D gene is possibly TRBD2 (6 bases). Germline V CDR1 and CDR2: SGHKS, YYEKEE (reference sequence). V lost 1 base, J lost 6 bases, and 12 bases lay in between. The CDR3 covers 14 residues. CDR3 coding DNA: TGTGCCAGCAGCTTGCCGGGACTCCTCGATACGCAGTATTTT. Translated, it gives CASSLPGLLDTQYF.

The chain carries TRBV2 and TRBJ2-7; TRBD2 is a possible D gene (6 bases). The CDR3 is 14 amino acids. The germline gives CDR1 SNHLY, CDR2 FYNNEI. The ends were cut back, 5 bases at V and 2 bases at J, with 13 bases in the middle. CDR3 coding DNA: TGTGCCAGCAGTCCACCTAGCGAGCCCTACGAGCAGTACTTC. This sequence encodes CASSPPSEPYEQYF.

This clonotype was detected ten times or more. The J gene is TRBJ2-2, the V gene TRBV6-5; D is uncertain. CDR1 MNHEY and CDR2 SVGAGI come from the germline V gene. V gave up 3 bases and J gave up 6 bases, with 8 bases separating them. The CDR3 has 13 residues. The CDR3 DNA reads TGTGCCAGCAGTTATAACGGGCCCGGGGAGCTGTTTTTT. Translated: CASSYNGPGELFF.

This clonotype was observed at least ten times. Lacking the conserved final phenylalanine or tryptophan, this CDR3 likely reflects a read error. The CDR3 sequence is CASSSGTGGDYNEQFL. The CDR3 bases are TGTGCCAGCAGTTCCGGGACAGGGGGCGATTACAATGAGCAGTTCCTC. The chain employs TRBV12-3 or TRBV12-4 and TRBJ2-1, with 12 nucleotides matching TRBD1. The junction had 5 bases not matched to a gene; V was cut back by 4 bases and J by 4 bases. CDR3 length equals 16 residues.

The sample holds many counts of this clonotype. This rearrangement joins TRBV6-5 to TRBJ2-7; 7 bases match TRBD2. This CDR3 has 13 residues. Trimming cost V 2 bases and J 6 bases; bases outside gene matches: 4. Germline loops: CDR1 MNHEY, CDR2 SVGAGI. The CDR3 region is CASSYGTTAEQYF. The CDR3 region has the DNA TGTGCCAGCAGTTACGGGACTACGGCCGAGCAGTACTTC.

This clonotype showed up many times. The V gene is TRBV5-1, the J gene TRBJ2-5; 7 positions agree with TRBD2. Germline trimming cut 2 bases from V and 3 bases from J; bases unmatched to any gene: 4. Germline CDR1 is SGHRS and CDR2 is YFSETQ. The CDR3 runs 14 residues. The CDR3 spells CASSLVLAEETQYF. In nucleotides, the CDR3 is TGCGCCAGCAGCTTAGTTCTAGCGGAAGAGACCCAGTACTTC.

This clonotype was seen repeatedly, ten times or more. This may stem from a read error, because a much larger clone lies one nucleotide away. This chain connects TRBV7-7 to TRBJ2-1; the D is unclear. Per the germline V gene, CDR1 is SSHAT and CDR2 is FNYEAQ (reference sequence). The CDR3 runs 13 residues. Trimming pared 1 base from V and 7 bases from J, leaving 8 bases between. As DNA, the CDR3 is TGTGCCAGCAGCTTAGATGGGCAGAATGAGCAGTTCTTC. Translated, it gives CASSLDGQNEQFF.

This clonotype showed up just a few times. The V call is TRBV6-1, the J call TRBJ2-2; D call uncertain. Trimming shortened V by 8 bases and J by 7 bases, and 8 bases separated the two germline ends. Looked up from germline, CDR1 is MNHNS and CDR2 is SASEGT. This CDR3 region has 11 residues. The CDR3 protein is CASAVFGELFF. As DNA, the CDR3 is TGTGCCAGCGCCGTTTTCGGGGAGCTGTTTTTT.

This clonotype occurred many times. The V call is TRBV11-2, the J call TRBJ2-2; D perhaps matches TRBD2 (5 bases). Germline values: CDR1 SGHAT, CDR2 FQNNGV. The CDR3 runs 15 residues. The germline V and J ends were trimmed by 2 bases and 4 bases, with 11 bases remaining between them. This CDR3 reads CASSLSLAGTGELFF. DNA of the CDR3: TGTGCCAGCAGCTTAAGTCTAGCAGGCACCGGGGAGCTGTTTTTT.

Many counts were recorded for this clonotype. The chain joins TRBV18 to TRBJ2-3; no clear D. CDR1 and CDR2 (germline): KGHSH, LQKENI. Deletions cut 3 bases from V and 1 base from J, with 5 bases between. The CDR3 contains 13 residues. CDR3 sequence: CASSPAGTDTQYF. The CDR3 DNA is TGTGCCAGCTCACCTGCGGGCACAGATACGCAGTATTTT.

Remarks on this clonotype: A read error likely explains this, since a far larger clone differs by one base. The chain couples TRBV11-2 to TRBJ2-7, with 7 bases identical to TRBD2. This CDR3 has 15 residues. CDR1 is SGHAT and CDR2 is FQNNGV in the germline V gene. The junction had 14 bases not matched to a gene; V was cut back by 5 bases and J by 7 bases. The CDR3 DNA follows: TGTGCCAGCAGCCCGAGACTAGCCGGGCGGGATGAGCAGTACTTC. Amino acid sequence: CASSPRLAGRDEQYF.

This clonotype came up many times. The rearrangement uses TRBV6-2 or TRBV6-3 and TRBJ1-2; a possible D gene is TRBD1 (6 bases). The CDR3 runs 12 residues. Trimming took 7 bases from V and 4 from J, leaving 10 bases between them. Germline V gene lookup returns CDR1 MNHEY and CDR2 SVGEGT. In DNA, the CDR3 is TGTGCCAGCAACGACAGGACCTATGGCTACACCTTC. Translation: CASNDRTYGYTF.

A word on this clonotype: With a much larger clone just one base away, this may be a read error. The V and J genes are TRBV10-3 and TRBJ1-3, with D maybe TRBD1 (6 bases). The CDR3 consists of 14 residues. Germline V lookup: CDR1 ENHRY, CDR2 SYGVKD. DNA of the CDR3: TGTGCCATCAGTGAGGAAGGGGGGGGAAACACCACATATTTT. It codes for CAISEEGGGNTTYF.

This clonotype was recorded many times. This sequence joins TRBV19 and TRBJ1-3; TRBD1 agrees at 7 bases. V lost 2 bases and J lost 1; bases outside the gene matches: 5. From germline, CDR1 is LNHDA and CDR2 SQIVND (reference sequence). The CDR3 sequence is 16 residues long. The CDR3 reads CASSISPQGSGNTIYF. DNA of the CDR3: TGTGCCAGTAGTATAAGTCCACAGGGGTCTGGAAACACCATATATTTT.

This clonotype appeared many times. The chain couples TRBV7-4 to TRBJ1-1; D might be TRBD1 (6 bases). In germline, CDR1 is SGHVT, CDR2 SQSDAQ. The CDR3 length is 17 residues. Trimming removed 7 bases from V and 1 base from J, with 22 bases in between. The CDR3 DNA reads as TGTGCCAGCACCTATCCCGATCCGGGACACTGGAACACTGAAGCTTTCTTT. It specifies CASTYPDPGHWNTEAFF.

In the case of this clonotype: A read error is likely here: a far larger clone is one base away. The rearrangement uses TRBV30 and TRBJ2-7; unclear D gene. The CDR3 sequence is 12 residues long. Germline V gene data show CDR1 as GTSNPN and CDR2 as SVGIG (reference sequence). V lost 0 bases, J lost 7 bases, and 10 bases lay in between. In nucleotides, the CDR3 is TGTGCCTGGAGTGTTGTGGGCAATGAGCAGTACTTC. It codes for CAWSVVGNEQYF. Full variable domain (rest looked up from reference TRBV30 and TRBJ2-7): SQTIHQWPATLVQPVGSPLSLECTVEGTSNPNLYWYRQAAGRGLQLLFYSVGIGQISSEVPQNLSASRPQDRQFILSSKKLLLSDSGFYLCAWSVVGNEQYFGPGTRLTVT.

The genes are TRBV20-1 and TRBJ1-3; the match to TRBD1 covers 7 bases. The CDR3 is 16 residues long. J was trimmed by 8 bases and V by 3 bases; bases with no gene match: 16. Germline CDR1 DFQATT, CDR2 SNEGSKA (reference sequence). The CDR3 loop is CSASVDLGRGQDTIYF. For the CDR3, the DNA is TGCAGTGCTAGCGTTGACCTCGGGAGGGGGCAGGACACCATATATTTT.